This T cell receptor beta chain was captured in a study of CXCR3-negative and CXCR3-positive naive CD8 T cells. The overall study: Sequencing brought in some 130 million TRB reads altogether, and each library got about 1.5 +/- 0.3 million.

The study made its TRB cDNA libraries by 5' RACE, adding UMI labels. TCRdb reprocessed the 5' RACE reads, with one entry per CDR3 protein and no DNA. The data include 65,000 to 85,000 distinct CDR3 sequences; the top ten clones carry approximately 1.5%. Sequencing was carried out using naive CXCR3- CD8+ T cells from blood. Subset noted: CD45RO-CCR7+CD27+CD95- naive CD8+ T cells lacking CXCR3 (TNR3-). The TCR was taken from a human donor in good health. Some clones in this sample may be carry-over from other donors' samples.

The CDR3 spells CASSLPREIDEQYF. V gene TRBV28 combines with J gene TRBJ2-7; TCRdb lists TRBD2, though no DNA is available to test this call. This CDR3 comprises 14 residues. Germline CDR1 and CDR2: MDHEN and SYDVKM.